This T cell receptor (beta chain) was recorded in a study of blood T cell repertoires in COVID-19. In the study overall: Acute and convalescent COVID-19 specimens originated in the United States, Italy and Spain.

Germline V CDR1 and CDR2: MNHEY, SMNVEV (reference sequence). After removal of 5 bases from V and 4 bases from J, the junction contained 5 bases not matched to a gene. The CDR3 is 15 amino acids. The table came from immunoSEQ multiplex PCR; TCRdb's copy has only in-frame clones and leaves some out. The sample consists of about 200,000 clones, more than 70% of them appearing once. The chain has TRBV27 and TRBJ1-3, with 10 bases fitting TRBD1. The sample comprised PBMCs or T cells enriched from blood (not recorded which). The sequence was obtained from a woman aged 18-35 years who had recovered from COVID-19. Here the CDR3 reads CASSGTGVTGNTIYF. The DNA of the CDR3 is TGTGCCAGCAGTGGGACAGGGGTGACGGGAAACACCATATATTTT.